This entry concerns a single T cell receptor (beta chain). Between the trimmed V and J ends, which lost 6 bases and 4 bases, there was a span of 12 bases. Germline loops: CDR1 MGHRA, CDR2 YSYEKL. The CDR3 runs to 13 residues. TCR beta chains were sequenced at survey level with immunoSEQ. Using immunoSEQ multiplex PCR, the repertoire was profiled, and TCRdb retains in-frame clones only, with some absent. The data hold 68,000 or so clones, with around 93% observed a single time. The sequence came from a man aged 35 to 55 with rheumatoid arthritis. Material: PBMCs. The chain employs TRBV4-1 and TRBJ1-2; D remains ambiguous. In nucleotides, the CDR3 is TGCGCCAGCAGACCGTCGCTCTCCTATGGCTACACCTTC. Translated, it gives CASRPSLSYGYTF.